This record covers a single T cell receptor beta chain. Its cognate antigen has yet to be identified. No base qualities exist here, and no much larger clone lies one base off it. TCRbeta CDR3 regions were amplified from genomic DNA by means of the immunoSEQ Assay, a bias-controlled multiplex PCR. The paper's data handling went like this. Nucleated cell counts per sample were estimated from amplification of reference gene primers within the assay. To quantify the absolute abundance of each unique TCRbeta CDR3 rearrangement, sequence reads were collapsed and filtered. Productive Simpson clonality was computed per sample as the square root of Simpson's diversity index over productive rearrangements. TCRdb re-hosts the immuneACCESS table, in-frame sequences only. Its copies lack some clones; in the studies checked, an unresolved V gene accounts for under half of them, and the cause for the rest is not known. V, J and clone size were drawn from that table, and D and trimming were deduced from the DNA. The sample table lists 250,000 to 350,000 clones, under 90% of them with a count of one. Under 3.5% of the sample is held by the ten biggest clonotypes.

One collaborating source in Seattle enrolled patients during active infection and followed them longitudinally through the course of disease. Each collaborating institution followed its own protocols to collect whole blood in K2EDTA tubes. For TCRbeta analysis, collaborators shipped samples as frozen whole blood, isolated PBMCs, or DNA extracted from either of those sample types. V loses 3 bases of germline sequence and J loses 4 bases, and the interval between the two ends is 9 bases. Per the germline V gene (reference sequence), LNHDA is the CDR1 and SQIVND is the CDR2. Measured from the cysteine to the phenylalanine, the CDR3 is 14 residues long. Only the CDR3 region is kept as DNA, spanning 42 bases read in frame from base 1. The sample originates from a study of blood T cell repertoires in COVID-19 (TCRdb year 2020). Background on the whole study: Collaborator samples came from the United States, Italy and Spain and covered acute and convalescent phases of COVID-19. The prospective study material was composed of cDNA or gDNA derived from T cells, B-cell-depleted T cells, or PBMCs. Subjects who had been exposed to COVID-19, were actively infected with it, or had recovered from it provided the deeply sampled blood TCRbeta repertoires that made up the dataset. Nearly every sample came with metadata listing a de-identified subject ID, COVID-19 status, age in years and sex. The repertoires were released in a freely available public database intended as a resource for research on the immune response to SARS-CoV-2. Where available, HLA class I and class II types were taken from metadata supplied by the sample provider and were not determined by assay-based typing. The samples were drawn from the first 160 participants of the ongoing ImmuneRACE study and from 950 to 1,500 subjects provided by 6 global collaborators. The investigation overall reported the following: The quantity of clinical and demographic metadata differed by source and by participant and was supplied without curation.

The receptor chain draws on TRBV19 and TRBJ2-2, with no D gene named confidently. The sample was peripheral blood. The receptor was derived from a woman in her twenties or thirties with COVID-19, enrolled during active disease. The nucleotide sequence reads TGTGCCAGTAGTATCGTGTCGGGCACCGGGGAGCTGTTTTTT. This codes for CASSIVSGTGELFF.